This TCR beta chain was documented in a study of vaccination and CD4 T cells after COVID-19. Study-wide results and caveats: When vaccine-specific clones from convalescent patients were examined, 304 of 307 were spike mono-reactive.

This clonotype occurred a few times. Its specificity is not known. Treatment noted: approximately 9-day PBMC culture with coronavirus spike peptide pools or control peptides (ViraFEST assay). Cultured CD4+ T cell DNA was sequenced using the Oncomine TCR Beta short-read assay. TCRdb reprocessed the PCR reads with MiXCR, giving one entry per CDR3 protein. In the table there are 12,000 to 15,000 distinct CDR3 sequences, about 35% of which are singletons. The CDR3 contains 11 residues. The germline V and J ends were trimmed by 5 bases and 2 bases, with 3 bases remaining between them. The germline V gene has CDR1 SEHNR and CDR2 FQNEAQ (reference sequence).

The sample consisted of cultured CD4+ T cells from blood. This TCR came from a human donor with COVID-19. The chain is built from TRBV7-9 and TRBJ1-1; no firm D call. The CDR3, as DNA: TGTGCCAGCAGCCGTAACACTGAAGCTTTCTTT. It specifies CASSRNTEAFF.